Sequencing of this TCR beta chain was carried out in a study of regulatory and conventional T cells in RAG deficiency (dated by TCRdb to about 2017). The study in broad terms: High-throughput TCR beta sequencing was used to compare the diversity and composition of the Treg, conventional CD4+ and CD8+ T cell repertoires of RAG-deficient patients with those of healthy controls.

Worth noting for this clone: Its antigen target is currently unknown. No per-base quality is available; no much larger clone lies one base away.

Conventional CD4+ T cells were purified from blood as CD25-low CD127-high cells before genomic DNA extraction. Repertoire analyses used fewer than ten healthy control donors as the comparison group. Libraries were constructed by the immunoSEQ multiplex PCR assay. Genomic DNA from the sorted T-cell subsets was used to amplify and sequence rearranged TCR beta chain products. In the authors' own workflow: Shannon entropy and Simpson indices were used to measure the diversity of productive TCR beta rearrangements in each repertoire. Clonal expansion was assessed using the summed frequency of the 100 most abundant productive TCR beta clonotypes among total reads. The TRB repertoires were scored with a self-reactivity index that is based on amino acid usage at CDR3beta positions 6 and 7. Two-way ANOVA was used for repertoire analyses, while Student t or Mann-Whitney tests were used for flow cytometric analyses. The table was pulled from immuneACCESS by TCRdb, which kept in-frame rearrangements only. Such tables lose some clones; where checked, under half of the loss comes from unresolved V genes, and the rest has no known cause. The DNA was the basis for D and trimming; V, J and clone size are from that table. The sample profile shows 25,000 to 35,000 clones; roughly 96% of them were found once. The top ten clones comprise about 0.17% of the sample.

Results and caveats for the whole study, not just this receptor: Some T-cell subset analyses were not done for some subjects. Compared with control T-cell subpopulations, the RAG-deficient patients had markedly lower Shannon entropy and higher Simpson indices. Shorter CDR3 lengths were found in all patient T-cell subsets, and >85% Treg-Tconv repertoire overlap at nucleotide and amino acid level was observed in Omenn syndrome patients. The CD25-high CD127-low cells sorted from Omenn syndrome patients may be peripherally activated cells rather than true Treg cells. Unique TCR beta sequences from Treg cells were roughly 100-fold fewer in Omenn syndrome and CID/AS patients than controls, versus 7.5 to 10-fold for other subsets.

The CDR1 and CDR2 encoded by the germline V gene are SNHLY and FYNNEI. The CDR3 spans 16 residues, from the cysteine through the phenylalanine. The sequence is cut down to CDR3 DNA, 48 bases in frame from base 1. At the junction V is shortened by 4 bases and J by 5 bases, with 17 bases in between. The same data also went into a second study, on regulatory T cells. The second paper further reports: For the multiplex PCR, 52 forward TRBV primers and 13 reverse TRBJ primers were used, and amplification bias was corrected with both assay-based and computational methods. Repertoires from patients had restricted unique TRB V-J pairs and skewed V and J gene usage, with the strongest effect in regulatory T cells. T-cell receptor beta repertoires of sorted regulatory, conventional CD4+ and CD8+ T cells were compared between CD3G-deficient patients and healthy controls. Ficoll density separation was used to isolate peripheral blood mononuclear cells. Within the immunoSEQ assay, multiplex PCR amplified rearranged TRB loci from genomic DNA. Sequencing of the TRB amplicons was done on an Illumina HiSeq platform. Custom algorithms error-filtered the raw sequences and aligned the raw sequences to reference gene sequences, after which the immunoSEQ online tools were used for analysis. The frequencies of productive and nonproductive TRB rearrangements were evaluated among unique sequences as well as among total sequences. For group comparisons, t tests, Mann-Whitney tests or two-way ANOVA were performed in Prism software.

The rearranged segments are TRBV2 and TRBJ2-2; the D gene cannot be resolved reliably. The sequenced sample was CD25- CD4+ T cells sorted from blood. This receptor was obtained from a human donor in good health. DNA sequence: TGTGCCAGCAGTGTACAGCCTACGGTCAGTACCGGGGAGCTGTTTTTT. Its protein reads: CASSVQPTVSTGELFF.